The next 32 T cell receptor beta chains were all read from a single sample in a study of blood T cell repertoires in COVID-19. Libraries were prepared by immunoSEQ multiplex PCR; TCRdb keeps only in-frame clonotypes and omits some of them. Of a few hundred thousand clones in the sample, roughly 83% were seen once. The source material was peripheral blood. These receptors were taken from an elderly man with acute or convalescent COVID-19.

The chain employs TRBV2 and TRBJ2-4; 10 nucleotides match TRBD1. Germline loops: CDR1 SNHLY, CDR2 FYNNEI. V gave up 7 bases and J gave up 0 bases; unmatched junction bases: 15. This CDR3 comprises 19 residues. The CDR3 coding sequence is TGTGCCAGCATGGAGGGCGACAGGGGGCAGCCTCTAGCCAAAAACATTCAGTACTTC. It translates to CASMEGDRGQPLAKNIQYF.

V gene TRBV19 combines with J gene TRBJ1-3, with D possibly being TRBD1 (5 bases). Trimming took 6 bases from V and 0 from J, leaving 12 bases between them. CDR1 is LNHDA and CDR2 is SQIVND in the germline V gene (reference sequence). The CDR3 consists of 15 residues. For the CDR3, the DNA is TGTGCCAGTAGACAGGCCGATAGCTCTGGAAACACCATATATTTT. Its protein is CASRQADSSGNTIYF. Filled out from reference TRBV19 and TRBJ1-3, the complete variable domain reads DGGITQSPKYLFRKEGQNVTLSCEQNLNHDAMYWYRQDPGQGLRLIYYSQIVNDFQKGDIAEGYSVSREKKESFPLTVTSAQKNPTAFYLCASRQADSSGNTIYFGEGSWLTVV.

The CDR3 coding sequence is TGTGCCAGCAGTTACGATTTGGGGGGCACTGAAGCTTTCTTT. Translating gives CASSYDLGGTEAFF. This chain connects TRBV6-5 to TRBJ1-1; tentatively, D is TRBD1 (5 bases). V was clipped by 2 bases and J by 4 bases, with 11 bases between them. Germline values: CDR1 MNHEY, CDR2 SVGAGI. This CDR3 contains 14 residues.

The rearrangement joins TRBV6-1 to TRBJ2-1; 10 positions agree with TRBD2. The CDR3 length is 19 residues. V was clipped by 4 bases and J by 0 bases; unmatched bases: 12. Germline V CDR1 and CDR2: MNHNS, SASEGT. The CDR3 protein is CASSGQLGSGGRSYNEQFF. DNA of the CDR3: TGTGCCAGCAGTGGACAGCTTGGTAGCGGGGGGCGCTCCTACAATGAGCAGTTCTTC.

The chain joins TRBV9 to TRBJ1-1; weak D call: TRBD1 (5 bases). Trimming cost V 2 bases and J 2 bases, with 16 bases left between them. Germline loops: CDR1 SGDLS, CDR2 YYNGEE. This CDR3 has 16 residues. The CDR3 nucleotides read TGTGCCAGCAGCGTGGGCCTCGGGGGGATAAACACTGAAGCTTTCTTT. This sequence encodes CASSVGLGGINTEAFF.

This chain links TRBV4-1 with TRBJ1-3; possibly TRBD1 for D (5 bases). Germline loops: CDR1 MGHRA, CDR2 YSYEKL. V lost 0 bases to trimming and J lost 2 bases, with 8 bases between them. This CDR3 spans 15 amino acids. CDR3 loop: CASSQDPTAGNTIYF. The CDR3 coding sequence is TGCGCCAGCAGCCAAGATCCGACAGCTGGAAACACCATATATTTT.

In this sample, this clone turned up once. The V and J genes are TRBV4-1 and TRBJ1-4, with a tentative D call TRBD1 (5 bases). Germline values: CDR1 MGHRA, CDR2 YSYEKL. This CDR3 comprises 17 residues. Trimming removed 0 bases at V and 1 base at J, with 12 bases between. The CDR3 nucleotides are TGCGCCAGCAGCCAAGAGGGGACTGTGCGAACTAATGAAAAACTGTTTTTT. Translated: CASSQEGTVRTNEKLFF.

The chain links TRBV5-6 to TRBJ1-1; 9 positions match TRBD1. CDR1 and CDR2 (germline): SGHDT, YYEEEE. This CDR3 is built from 15 residues. V was pared by 3 bases and J by 5 bases, with 8 bases of the junction left unmatched. Written as DNA, the CDR3 is TGTGCCAGCAGCTACCGGGACAGGGCTTCGACTGAAGCTTTCTTT. Amino acid sequence: CASSYRDRASTEAFF.

This clone was counted a few times. This rearrangement joins TRBV20-1 to TRBJ2-7; TRBD2 matches 7 bases. Germline V lookup: CDR1 DFQATT, CDR2 SNEGSKA (reference sequence). J lost 2 bases, V lost 3 bases, and 7 bases had no gene match. CDR3 length equals 14 residues. The CDR3 protein is CSASVLAVTYEQYF. Written as DNA, the CDR3 is TGCAGTGCTAGTGTGCTAGCGGTTACCTACGAGCAGTACTTC.

The rearrangement links TRBV6-5 to TRBJ2-1; 8 positions match TRBD1. The CDR3 sequence is 16 residues long. The V and J ends lost 3 bases and 7 bases, in that order; junction bases with no gene match: 11. The V gene's germline CDR1 is MNHEY and CDR2 SVGAGI. The CDR3 DNA reads TGTGCCAGCAGTTATGTTAGGGCAGGGGGCAAAAATGAGCAGTTCTTC. Protein sequence: CASSYVRAGGKNEQFF.

This chain connects TRBV28 to TRBJ1-4, with a weak D call TRBD1 (5 bases). The germline gives CDR1 MDHEN, CDR2 SYDVKM. V gave up 2 bases and J gave up 6 bases, with 16 bases separating them. The CDR3 runs 16 residues. The CDR3 reads CASSLNPGVGDEKLFF. DNA of the CDR3: TGTGCCAGCAGTTTAAACCCGGGGGTAGGAGATGAAAAACTGTTTTTT.

This rearrangement joins TRBV20-1 to TRBJ1-3, with TRBD1 identical over 7 bases. V gave up 3 bases and J gave up 2 bases; unmatched junction bases: 7. CDR3 length: 15 residues. Germline V gene sequence: CDR1 DFQATT, CDR2 SNEGSKA (reference sequence). CDR3 coding DNA: TGCAGTGCTAGTAAGCCAGGGGGGACTGGAAACACCATATATTTT. Translated: CSASKPGGTGNTIYF.

The chain joins TRBV19 to TRBJ2-2, with D perhaps matching TRBD2 (7 bases). The V gene lost 6 bases and the J gene lost 3 bases, with 14 bases spanning the gap. Germline V gives CDR1 LNHDA, CDR2 SQIVND (reference sequence). The CDR3 extends over 15 amino acids. In DNA, the CDR3 is TGTGCCAGTAGAAGGGGGGGCCGCGACACCGGGGAGCTGTTTTTT. Translating it yields CASRRGGRDTGELFF.

The chain joins TRBV11-2 to TRBJ1-2; D uncertain. CDR1 and CDR2 (germline): SGHAT, FQNNGV. V was cut by 4 bases and J by 12 bases, with 18 bases left in between. This CDR3 has 13 residues. CDR3 bases: TGTGCCAGCAGCTCCACCTCGGGAGGAAGACACACCTTC. It codes for CASSSTSGGRHTF. Full variable domain (remainder filled in from reference TRBV11-2 and TRBJ1-2): EAGVAQSPRYKIIEKRQSVAFWCNPISGHATLYWYQQILGQGPKLLIQFQNNGVVDDSQLPKDRFSAERLKGVDSTLKIQPAKLEDSAVYLCASSSTSGGRHTFGSGTRLTVV.

J is TRBJ1-4 and V is TRBV5-6; possibly TRBD1 for D (5 bases). This CDR3 has 15 amino acids. The germline gives CDR1 SGHDT, CDR2 YYEEEE. V lost 0 bases and J 8 bases, leaving 14 bases between the germline ends. The CDR3 DNA reads as TGTGCCAGCAGCTTGGCCCAGGATGGGGGGGAAAAACTGTTTTTT. Its translation: CASSLAQDGGEKLFF. Supplemented by reference TRBV5-6 and TRBJ1-4, the full variable domain reads DAGVTQSPTHLIKTRGQQVTLRCSPKSGHDTVSWYQQALGQGPQFIFQYYEEEERQRGNFPDRFSGHQFPNYSSELNVNALLLGDSALYLCASSLAQDGGEKLFFGSGTQLSVL.

Only a few counts were recorded for this clone. The CDR3 here is CASNEGAFDQPQHF. The CDR3 nucleotides read TGTGCCAGCAACGAAGGGGCTTTCGATCAGCCCCAGCATTTT. This rearrangement joins TRBV2 to TRBJ1-5; TRBD1 might be the D (5 bases). The CDR3 totals 14 residues. V lost 7 bases and J lost 5, with 15 bases in between. Per germline, CDR1 SNHLY and CDR2 FYNNEI. The full variable domain, in which reference TRBV2 and TRBJ1-5 provide the parts outside the CDR3, is EPEVTQTPSHQVTQMGQEVILRCVPISNHLYFYWYRQILGQKVEFLVSFYNNEISEKSEIFDDQFSVERPDGSNFTLKIRSTKLEDSAMYFCASNEGAFDQPQHFGDGTRLSIL.

The rearrangement joins TRBV10-3 to TRBJ1-2; 8 positions match TRBD1. V was clipped by 0 bases and J by 5 bases; unmatched bases: 23. The CDR3 contains 21 residues. CDR1 ENHRY and CDR2 SYGVKD come from the germline V gene. For the CDR3, the DNA is TGTGCCATCAGTGAGTCTACGAGGGGATTAACAGGGGGAAAGTTAAGATATGGCTACACCTTC. Encoded protein: CAISESTRGLTGGKLRYGYTF.

The rearrangement joins TRBV10-1 to TRBJ2-3, with 7 bases fitting TRBD2. The germline V gene has CDR1 WNHNN and CDR2 SYGVQD (reference sequence). CDR3 length: 12 amino acids. V lost 6 bases and J lost 5; bases outside the gene matches: 2. The CDR3 loop is CASSRGGDTQYF. The CDR3 DNA reads TGCGCCAGCAGCCGCGGGGGAGATACGCAGTATTTT.

The chain couples TRBV19 to TRBJ2-1; 12 bases match TRBD2. Germline V lookup: CDR1 LNHDA, CDR2 SQIVND (reference sequence). J lost 7 bases, V lost 10 bases, and 11 bases had no gene match. This CDR3 has 15 residues. The CDR3 coding sequence is TGTGCCACCCTTTCAACTAGCGGGGGGAGGAATGAGCAGTTCTTC. It encodes CATLSTSGGRNEQFF.

This clone appeared a few times. The rearrangement uses TRBV5-1 and TRBJ2-3, with a possible D match to TRBD1 (6 bases). This CDR3 contains 14 residues. V dropped 2 bases and J dropped 2 bases, with 9 bases sitting between them. The V gene's germline CDR1 is SGHRS and CDR2 YFSETQ. This chain's CDR3 is CASSLGQITDTQYF. CDR3 coding DNA: TGCGCCAGCAGCTTAGGACAGATCACAGATACGCAGTATTTT.

J is TRBJ2-1 and V is TRBV19, with 8 positions matching TRBD2. Germline lookup yields CDR1 LNHDA and CDR2 SQIVND (reference sequence). The CDR3 length is 14 residues. V lost 1 base to trimming and J lost 7 bases; unmatched junction nucleotides: 3. DNA for the CDR3: TGTGCCAGTAGTATAGTCGGGGGGGCAAATGAGCAGTTCTTC. It yields the protein CASSIVGGANEQFF.

This chain links TRBV6-5 with TRBJ2-3; 8 positions match TRBD1. CDR1 and CDR2 (germline): MNHEY, SVGAGI. The CDR3 has 15 amino acids. Losses at the gene ends were 5 bases for V and 6 bases for J; bases not matched to a gene: 10. This CDR3 is CASSRGQGPSDTQYF. The CDR3 DNA follows: TGTGCCAGCAGTCGTGGACAGGGCCCTTCGGATACGCAGTATTTT.

The chain couples TRBV10-2 to TRBJ1-5; D might be TRBD1 (6 bases). Trimming cost V 5 bases and J 5 bases, with 10 bases left between them. From germline, CDR1 is WSHSY and CDR2 SAAADI. This CDR3 contains 13 residues. The CDR3 protein is CASSMNRDQPQHF. DNA of the CDR3: TGCGCCAGCAGTATGAACAGGGATCAGCCCCAGCATTTT.

This clone was observed a single time. V usage is TRBV30 and J usage is TRBJ1-5; no reliable D call. V was pared by 2 bases and J by 0 bases, with 11 bases between. The CDR3 runs to 15 residues. Germline V gene data show CDR1 as GTSNPN and CDR2 as SVGIG (reference sequence). The DNA of the CDR3 is TGTGCCTGGAGTCTTGGAGGGTTTAGCAATCAGCCCCAGCATTTT. Its translation is CAWSLGGFSNQPQHF.

V usage is TRBV6-5 and J usage is TRBJ2-2; 8 bases map to TRBD1. Unmatched junction bases numbered 7, after V lost 7 bases and J lost 3 bases. The CDR3 contains 15 residues. Looked up from germline, CDR1 is MNHEY and CDR2 is SVGAGI. CDR3 DNA: TGTGCCAGCAACCTCAGGGGGCTGGACACCGGGGAGCTGTTTTTT. It codes for CASNLRGLDTGELFF.

The chain carries TRBV30 and TRBJ1-5; the D gene is possibly TRBD1 (5 bases). The CDR3 contains 16 residues. In germline, CDR1 is GTSNPN, CDR2 SVGIG (reference sequence). V lost 3 bases and J lost 2, with 17 bases in between. CDR3 residues: CAWSEPRGMGNQPQHF. The CDR3 bases are TGTGCCTGGAGCGAACCCCGGGGGATGGGCAATCAGCCCCAGCATTTT.

The rearrangement uses TRBV2 and TRBJ2-5; 7 positions match TRBD1. The germline gives CDR1 SNHLY, CDR2 FYNNEI. V lost 3 bases and J lost 4; bases outside the gene matches: 14. CDR3 length: 17 residues. The CDR3 is CASSDWSVQDRSETQYF. The CDR3, as DNA: TGTGCCAGCAGTGATTGGAGTGTACAGGACAGGTCAGAGACCCAGTACTTC.

The chain joins TRBV4-1 to TRBJ1-2; 9 bases map to TRBD1. CDR1 and CDR2 (germline): MGHRA, YSYEKL. J was trimmed by 8 bases and V by 2 bases; bases with no gene match: 6. The CDR3 runs to 14 residues. CDR3 DNA: TGCGCCAGCAGCCAATCGGACAGGGGTCAAGGCTACACCTTC. This gives the protein CASSQSDRGQGYTF.

This chain links TRBV9 with TRBJ2-7; TRBD2 might be the D (6 bases). Trimming took 1 base from V and 5 from J, leaving 13 bases between them. CDR1 is SGDLS and CDR2 is YYNGEE in the germline V gene. This CDR3 comprises 14 residues. CDR3 sequence: CASSVYGRGNEQYF. The CDR3 bases are TGTGCCAGCAGCGTATACGGGAGAGGCAACGAGCAGTACTTC.

This chain links TRBV11-2 with TRBJ1-3; 9 bases fit TRBD1. With 5 bases clipped from V and 6 bases from J, the junction kept 5 bases outside the gene matches. The CDR3 contains 14 residues. Looked up from germline, CDR1 is SGHAT and CDR2 is FQNNGV. In nucleotides, the CDR3 is TGTGCCAGCAGCCGACGGACAGGGGAAAACACCATATATTTT. Residues: CASSRRTGENTIYF.

The rearrangement links TRBV12-5 to TRBJ1-2, with 10 bases matching TRBD1. The CDR3 spans 16 residues. J was trimmed by 4 bases and V by 2 bases; bases with no gene match: 7. Germline loops: CDR1 LGHNT, CDR2 FRNRAP. In DNA, the CDR3 is TGTGCTAGTGGTTTGCCCCCGGGACAGGGGCTCTATGGCTACACCTTC. Translation gives CASGLPPGQGLYGYTF.

V gene TRBV9 combines with J gene TRBJ2-3, with 9 bases lining up with TRBD2. The germline CDR1 and CDR2 sequences are SGDLS and YYNGEE. With V trimmed by 6 bases and J by 1 base, 15 bases remained unmatched. The CDR3 contains 18 residues. Here the CDR3 DNA reads TGTGCCAGCAACCGTCCGCGGGGGGGCCTAGTCCGCACAGATACGCAGTATTTT. Protein sequence: CASNRPRGGLVRTDTQYF. The full variable domain, in which reference TRBV9 and TRBJ2-3 provide the parts outside the CDR3, is DSGVTQTPKHLITATGQRVTLRCSPRSGDLSVYWYQQSLDQGLQFLIQYYNGEERAKGNILERFSAQQFPDLHSELNLSSLELGDSALYFCASNRPRGGLVRTDTQYFGPGTRLTVL.